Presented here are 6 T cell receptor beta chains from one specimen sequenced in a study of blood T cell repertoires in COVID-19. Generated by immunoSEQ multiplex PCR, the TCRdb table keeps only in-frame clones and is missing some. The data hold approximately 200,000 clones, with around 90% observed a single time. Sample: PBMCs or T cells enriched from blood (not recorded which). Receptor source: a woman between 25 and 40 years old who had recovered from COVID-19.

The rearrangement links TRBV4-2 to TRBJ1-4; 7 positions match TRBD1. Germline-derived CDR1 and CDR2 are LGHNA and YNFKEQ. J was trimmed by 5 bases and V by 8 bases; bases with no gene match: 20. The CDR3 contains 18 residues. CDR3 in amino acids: CASSTDRNGGTANEKLFF. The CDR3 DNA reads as TGTGCCAGCTCAACGGACAGGAACGGAGGAACTGCGAATGAAAAACTGTTTTTT.

The CDR3 spells CASSGTSGAPYEQYF. The CDR3 DNA reads TGTGCCAGCAGTGGGACTAGCGGAGCTCCCTACGAGCAGTACTTC. This sequence joins TRBV3-1 (or the pseudogene TRBV3-2) and TRBJ2-7; TRBD2 agrees at 11 bases. With V trimmed by 6 bases and J by 2 bases, 6 bases remained unmatched. This CDR3 is 15 amino acids long. The germline V gene has CDR1 LGHDT and CDR2 YNNKEL (reference sequence).

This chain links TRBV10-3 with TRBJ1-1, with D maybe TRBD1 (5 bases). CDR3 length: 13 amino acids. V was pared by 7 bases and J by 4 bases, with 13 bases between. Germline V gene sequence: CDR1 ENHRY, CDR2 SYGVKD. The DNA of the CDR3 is TGTGCCATCAAGAGCGTGGGGGGCACTGAAGCTTTCTTT. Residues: CAIKSVGGTEAFF.

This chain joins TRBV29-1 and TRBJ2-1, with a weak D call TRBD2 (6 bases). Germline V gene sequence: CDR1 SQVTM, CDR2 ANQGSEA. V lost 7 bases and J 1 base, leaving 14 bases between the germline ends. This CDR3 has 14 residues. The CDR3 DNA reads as TGCAGCGCCATCCCGGGACTGTCCTACAATGAGCAGTTCTTC. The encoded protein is CSAIPGLSYNEQFF.

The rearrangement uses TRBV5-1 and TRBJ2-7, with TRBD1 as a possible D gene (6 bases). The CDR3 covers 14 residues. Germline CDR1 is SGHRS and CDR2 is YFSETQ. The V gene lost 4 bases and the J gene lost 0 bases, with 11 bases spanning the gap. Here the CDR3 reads CASSTGQSSYEQYF. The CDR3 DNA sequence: TGCGCCAGCAGCACCGGACAGAGCTCCTACGAGCAGTACTTC.

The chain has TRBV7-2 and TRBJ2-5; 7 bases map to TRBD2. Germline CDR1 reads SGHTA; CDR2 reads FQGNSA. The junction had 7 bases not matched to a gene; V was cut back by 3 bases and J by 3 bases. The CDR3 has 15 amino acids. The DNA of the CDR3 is TGTGCCAGCAGCTTCGGCGGGGGAGGGAAAGAGACCCAGTACTTC. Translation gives CASSFGGGGKETQYF.